This T cell receptor beta chain was recorded in a study of blood T cell repertoires in COVID-19 (dated by TCRdb to 2020 to 2022). Context from the whole study: Collaborator samples came from the United States, Italy and Spain and covered acute and convalescent phases of COVID-19. The material from the prospective study consisted of cDNA or gDNA derived from T cells, B-cell-depleted T cells, or PBMCs. The dataset comprised deeply sampled blood TCRbeta repertoires from subjects exposed to, actively infected with, or recovered from COVID-19. The repertoires were released in a freely available public database intended as a resource for research on the immune response to SARS-CoV-2. The samples were drawn from two sources: the first 160 participants of the ongoing ImmuneRACE study, and 1,000 to 1,500 subjects contributed by 6 global collaborators. Sample metadata almost always included a de-identified subject ID, COVID-19 status, age in years and sex. Where HLA class I and class II types were available, the types were taken from metadata supplied by the sample provider, not from assay-based typing.

The paper as a whole reports these results and caveats: Clinical and demographic metadata were provided uncurated, with the amount varying by source and participant.

TCRbeta CDR3 regions were amplified from genomic DNA using the immunoSEQ Assay, a bias-controlled multiplex PCR. In the paper's pipeline: Within the assay, amplification of reference gene primers was used to estimate how many nucleated cells each sample contained. To quantify the absolute abundance of each unique TCRbeta CDR3 rearrangement, sequence reads were collapsed and filtered. For each sample, productive Simpson clonality was calculated by taking the square root of Simpson's diversity index across productive rearrangements. TCRdb stores this immuneACCESS table with in-frame sequences only. Part of the clones is absent; in the studies checked, under half of the shortfall reflects unresolved V genes, and no reason is known for the rest. The V and J calls and the clone size are those of that table, but D and trimming were determined from the DNA. The sample has some 75,000 clones on record, around 76% of them singletons. The biggest ten clones account for 20% of the sample.

Concerning this clone itself: Its antigen has not been determined. Base qualities are not at hand, and no much larger clone is one base apart.

Measured from the cysteine to the phenylalanine, the CDR3 is 14 residues long. Only the CDR3 DNA stays, 42 bases, in frame from base 1. V is cut by 4 bases and J by 8 bases, and the space between the germline ends is 17 bases. Reading the germline V gene gives CDR1 SGHAT and CDR2 FQNNGV. Each collaborating institution followed its own protocols to collect whole blood in K2EDTA tubes. For TCRbeta analysis, collaborators shipped samples in one of three forms: frozen whole blood, isolated PBMCs, or DNA extracted from either of those sample types. The sequenced sample consisted of peripheral blood. The source of this sequence is a woman older than 75 with active or convalescent COVID-19. The chain uses TRBV11-2 and TRBJ1-2; matching of 6 bases hints at TRBD1 as the D gene. In nucleotides, the sequence is TGTGCCAGCAGCTACCCAGGGGTGTCGAACGGCTACACCTTC. Its protein product is CASSYPGVSNGYTF.